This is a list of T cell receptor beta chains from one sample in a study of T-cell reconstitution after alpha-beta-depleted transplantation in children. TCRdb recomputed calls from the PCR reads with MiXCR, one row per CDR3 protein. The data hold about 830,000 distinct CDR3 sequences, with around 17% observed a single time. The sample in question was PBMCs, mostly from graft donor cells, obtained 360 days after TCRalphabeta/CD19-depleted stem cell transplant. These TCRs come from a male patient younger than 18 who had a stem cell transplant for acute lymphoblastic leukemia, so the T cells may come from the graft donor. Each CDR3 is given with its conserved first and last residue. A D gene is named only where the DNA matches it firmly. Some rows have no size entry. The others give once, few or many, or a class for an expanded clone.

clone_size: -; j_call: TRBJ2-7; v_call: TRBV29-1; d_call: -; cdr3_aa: CSVMTVLYEQYF; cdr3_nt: TGCAGCGTTATGACAGTTCTCTACGAGCAGTACTTC
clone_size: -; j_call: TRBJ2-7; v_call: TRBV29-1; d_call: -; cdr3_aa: CSVEDTSPEQYF; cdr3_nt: TGCAGCGTTGAAGATACCAGTCCTGAGCAGTACTTC
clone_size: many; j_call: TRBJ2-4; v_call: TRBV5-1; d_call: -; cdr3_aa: CASSLGGAKNIQYF; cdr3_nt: TGTGCCAGCAGTTTGGGGGGAGCCAAAAACATTCAGTACTTC
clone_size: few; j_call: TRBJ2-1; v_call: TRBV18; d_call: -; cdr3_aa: CASSPSGALGYNEQFF; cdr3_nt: TGTGCCAGCTCACCCTCCGGAGCACTGGGATACAATGAGCAGTTCTTC
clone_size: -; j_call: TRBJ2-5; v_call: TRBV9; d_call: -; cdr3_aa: CASSVELEATQYF; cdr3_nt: TGTGCCAGCAGCGTAGAACTAGAGGCAACCCAGTACTTC
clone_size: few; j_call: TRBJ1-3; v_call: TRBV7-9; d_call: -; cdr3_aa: CASSLMVGVGNTIYF; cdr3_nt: TGTGCCAGCAGTTTAATGGTCGGTGTTGGAAACACCATATATTTT
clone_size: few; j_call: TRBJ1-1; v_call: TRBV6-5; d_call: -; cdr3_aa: CASSSYPRAVNTEAFF; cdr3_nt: TGTGCCAGCAGTTCCTATCCGAGGGCGGTGAACACTGAAGCTTTCTTT
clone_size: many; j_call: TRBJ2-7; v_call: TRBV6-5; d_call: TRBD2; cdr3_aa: CASSYRSGSRYVRYEQYF; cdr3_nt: TGTGCCAGCAGTTATCGTAGCGGGAGTCGGTATGTACGGTACGAGCAGTACTTC
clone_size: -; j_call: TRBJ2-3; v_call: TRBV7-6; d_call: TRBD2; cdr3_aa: CASSLFPGRSDTQYF; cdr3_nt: TGTGCCAGCAGCTTATTTCCCGGGAGGTCAGATACGCAGTATTTT
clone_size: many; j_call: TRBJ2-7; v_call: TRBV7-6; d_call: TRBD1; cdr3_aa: CASSSGTGGSYEQYF; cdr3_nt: TGTGCCAGCAGCTCAGGGACAGGGGGATCCTACGAGCAGTACTTC
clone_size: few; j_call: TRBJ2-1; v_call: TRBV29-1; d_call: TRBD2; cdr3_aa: CSGGRRLAEDNEQFF; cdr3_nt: TGCAGCGGAGGAAGGCGACTAGCGGAGGACAATGAGCAGTTCTTC
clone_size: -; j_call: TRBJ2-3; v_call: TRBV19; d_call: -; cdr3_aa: CASSPSGTYTDTQYF; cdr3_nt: TGTGCCAGTAGTCCGAGCGGTACCTACACAGATACGCAGTATTTT
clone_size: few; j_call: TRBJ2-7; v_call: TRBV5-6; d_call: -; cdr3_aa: CASSFRGAREQYF; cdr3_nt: TGTGCCAGCAGCTTTAGAGGAGCACGCGAGCAGTACTTC
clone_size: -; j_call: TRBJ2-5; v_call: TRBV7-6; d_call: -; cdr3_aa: CASSLARPETQYF; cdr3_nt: TGTGCCAGCAGCTTAGCGAGGCCAGAGACCCAGTACTTC
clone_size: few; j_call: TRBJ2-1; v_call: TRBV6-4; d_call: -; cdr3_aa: CASSDNHNEQFF; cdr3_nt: TGTGCCAGCAGTGATAACCACAATGAGCAGTTCTTC
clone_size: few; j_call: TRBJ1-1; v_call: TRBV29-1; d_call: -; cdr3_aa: CSVPELTEAFF; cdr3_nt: TGCAGCGTCCCGGAATTGACTGAAGCTTTCTTT
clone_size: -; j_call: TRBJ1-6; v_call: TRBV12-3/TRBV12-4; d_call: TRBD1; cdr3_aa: CASSRGGARSPLHF; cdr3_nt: TGTGCCAGCAGCAGGGGGGGGGCTCGATCACCCCTCCACTTT
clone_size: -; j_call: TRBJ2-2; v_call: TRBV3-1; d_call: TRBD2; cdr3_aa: CASSQDTSGRTGELFF; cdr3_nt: TGTGCCAGCAGCCAAGATACTAGCGGGAGGACCGGGGAGCTGTTTTTT
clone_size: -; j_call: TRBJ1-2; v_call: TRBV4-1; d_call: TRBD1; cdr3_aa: CASSQAGQGGGYTF; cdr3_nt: TGCGCCAGCAGCCAGGCGGGACAGGGTGGTGGCTACACCTTC
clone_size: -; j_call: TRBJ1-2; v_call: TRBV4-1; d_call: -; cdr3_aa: CASSQVDSPGVIF; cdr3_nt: TGCGCCAGCAGCCAAGTGGATTCCCCAGGGGTGATCTTC
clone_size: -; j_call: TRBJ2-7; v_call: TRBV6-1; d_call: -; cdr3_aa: CASSAFRATYEQYF; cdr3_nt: TGTGCCAGCAGTGCGTTCCGGGCCACCTACGAGCAGTACTTC
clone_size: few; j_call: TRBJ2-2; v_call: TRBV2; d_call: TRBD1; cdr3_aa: CASRRQGQPGGELFF; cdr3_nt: TGTGCCAGCAGGCGACAGGGACAGCCGGGGGGGGAGCTGTTTTTT
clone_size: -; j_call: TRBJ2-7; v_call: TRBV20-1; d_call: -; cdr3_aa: CSAPLDGNEQYF; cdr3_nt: TGCAGTGCTCCGCTTGATGGGAACGAGCAGTACTTC
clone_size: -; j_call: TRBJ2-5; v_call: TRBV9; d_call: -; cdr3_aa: CASSVDGVRETQYF; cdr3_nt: TGTGCCAGCAGCGTAGATGGGGTGCGAGAGACCCAGTACTTC
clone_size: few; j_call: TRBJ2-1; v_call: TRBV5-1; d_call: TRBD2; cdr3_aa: CASSLAPRSSGRSEQFF; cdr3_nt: TGCGCCAGCAGCTTGGCCCCGAGGTCTAGCGGGAGGAGTGAGCAGTTCTTC
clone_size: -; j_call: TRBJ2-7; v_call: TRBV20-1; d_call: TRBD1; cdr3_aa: CSAKRDRAYEQYF; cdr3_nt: TGCAGTGCTAAACGGGACAGGGCGTACGAGCAGTACTTC
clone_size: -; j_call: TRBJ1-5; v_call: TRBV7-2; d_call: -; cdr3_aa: CASSDKGFNQPQHF; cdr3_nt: TGTGCCAGCAGTGATAAAGGGTTCAATCAGCCCCAGCATTTT
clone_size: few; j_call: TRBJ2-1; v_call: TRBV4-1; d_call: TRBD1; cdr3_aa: CASSRGQGLPKWHEQFF; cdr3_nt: TGCGCCAGCAGCCGTGGACAGGGACTCCCGAAGTGGCATGAGCAGTTCTTC
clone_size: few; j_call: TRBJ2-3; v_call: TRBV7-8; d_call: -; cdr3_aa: CASSLVRIASTDTQYF; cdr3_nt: TGTGCCAGCAGCTTAGTACGGATAGCTAGCACAGATACGCAGTATTTT
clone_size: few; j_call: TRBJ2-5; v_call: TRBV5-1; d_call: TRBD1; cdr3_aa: CASSLNRGWETQYF; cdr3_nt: TGCGCCAGCAGCTTGAACAGGGGCTGGGAGACCCAGTACTTC
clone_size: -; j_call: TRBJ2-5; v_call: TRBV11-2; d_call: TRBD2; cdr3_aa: CASSLERASGRARPSSQETQYF; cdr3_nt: TGTGCCAGCAGCTTAGAAAGGGCTAGCGGGAGGGCCCGCCCAAGTTCCCAAGAGACCCAGTACTTC
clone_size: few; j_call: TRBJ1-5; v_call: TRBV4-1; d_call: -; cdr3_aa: CASSAGPWGNQPQHF; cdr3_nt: TGCGCCAGCAGCGCGGGACCGTGGGGCAATCAGCCCCAGCATTTT
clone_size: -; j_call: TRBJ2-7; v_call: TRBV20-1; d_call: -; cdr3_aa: CSARDPWSRWGRYEQYF; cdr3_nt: TGCAGTGCTAGAGATCCCTGGTCTCGCTGGGGGCGGTACGAGCAGTACTTC
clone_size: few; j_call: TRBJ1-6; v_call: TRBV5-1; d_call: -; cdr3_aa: CASSLVPWENSPLHF; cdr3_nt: TGCGCCAGCAGCTTGGTCCCCTGGGAGAATTCACCCCTCCACTTT
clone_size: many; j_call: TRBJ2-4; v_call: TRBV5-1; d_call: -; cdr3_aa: CASSLGIPTKNIQYF; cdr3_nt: TGCGCCAGCAGCTTGGGTATTCCGACCAAAAACATTCAGTACTTC
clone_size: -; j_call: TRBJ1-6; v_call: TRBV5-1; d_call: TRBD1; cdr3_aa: CASRARDRGFYNSPLHF; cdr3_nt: TGCGCCAGCAGAGCCCGGGACAGGGGATTCTATAATTCACCCCTCCACTTT
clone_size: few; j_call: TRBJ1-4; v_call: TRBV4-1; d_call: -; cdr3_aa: CASSQLGVSNEKLFF; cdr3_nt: TGCGCCAGCAGCCAACTGGGGGTTAGTAATGAAAAACTGTTTTTT
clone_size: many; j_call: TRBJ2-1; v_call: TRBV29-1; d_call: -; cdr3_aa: CSVHQGLYNEQFF; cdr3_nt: TGCAGCGTCCACCAAGGGCTGTACAATGAGCAGTTCTTC
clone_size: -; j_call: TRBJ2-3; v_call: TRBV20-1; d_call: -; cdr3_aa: CSAGLGRSTDTQYF; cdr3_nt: TGCAGTGCTGGGCTGGGGCGTAGCACAGATACGCAGTATTTT
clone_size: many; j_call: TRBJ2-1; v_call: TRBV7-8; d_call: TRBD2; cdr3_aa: CASSLEGLARNNEQFF; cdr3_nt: TGTGCCAGCAGCTTAGAGGGACTAGCGAGAAACAATGAGCAGTTCTTC
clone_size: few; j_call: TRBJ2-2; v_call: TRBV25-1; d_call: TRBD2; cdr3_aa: CASQAGEGGELFF; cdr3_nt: TGTGCCAGCCAAGCGGGAGAGGGCGGGGAGCTGTTTTTT
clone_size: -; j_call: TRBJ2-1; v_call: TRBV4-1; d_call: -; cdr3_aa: CASSQAYLERGWGNEQFF; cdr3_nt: TGCGCCAGCAGCCAAGCGTACCTCGAGCGCGGATGGGGCAATGAGCAGTTCTTC
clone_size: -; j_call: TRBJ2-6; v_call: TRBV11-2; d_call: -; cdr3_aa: CASSLLYPGTPSRSGANVLTF; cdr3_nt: TGTGCCAGCAGCTTATTATATCCCGGGACTCCCTCACGCTCTGGGGCCAACGTCCTGACTTTC
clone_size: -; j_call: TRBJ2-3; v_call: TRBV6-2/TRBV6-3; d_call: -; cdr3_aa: CASSYSAATQYF; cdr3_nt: TGTGCCAGCAGTTACTCGGCGGCTACGCAGTATTTT
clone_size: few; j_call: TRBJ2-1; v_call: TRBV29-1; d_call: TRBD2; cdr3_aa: CSVWLWGGSTANEQFF; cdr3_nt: TGCAGCGTTTGGCTATGGGGCGGGAGTACGGCTAATGAGCAGTTCTTC
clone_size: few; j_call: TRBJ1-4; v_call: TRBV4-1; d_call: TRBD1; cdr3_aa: CASSLLQGVDEKLFF; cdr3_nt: TGCGCCAGCAGCCTCCTACAGGGGGTGGATGAAAAACTGTTTTTT
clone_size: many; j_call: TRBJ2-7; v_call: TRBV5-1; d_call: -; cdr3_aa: CASEGGRYEQYF; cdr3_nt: TGCGCCAGCGAAGGAGGGAGGTACGAGCAGTACTTC
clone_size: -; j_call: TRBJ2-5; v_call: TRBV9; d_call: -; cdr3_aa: CASSVEWGQETQYF; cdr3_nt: TGTGCCAGCAGCGTAGAGTGGGGCCAAGAGACCCAGTACTTC
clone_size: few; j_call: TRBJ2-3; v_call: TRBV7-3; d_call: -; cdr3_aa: CASSLSGLSSTDTQYF; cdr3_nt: TGTGCCAGCAGCTTATCCGGTCTGTCTAGCACAGATACGCAGTATTTT
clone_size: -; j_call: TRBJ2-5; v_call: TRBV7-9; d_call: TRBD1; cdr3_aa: CASSHRDRGSETQYF; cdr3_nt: TGTGCCAGCAGCCACCGGGACAGGGGTTCAGAGACCCAGTACTTC
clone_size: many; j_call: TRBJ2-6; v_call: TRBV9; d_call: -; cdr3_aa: CASSVVPLSGANVLTF; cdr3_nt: TGTGCCAGCAGCGTAGTGCCTTTATCTGGGGCCAACGTCCTGACTTTC
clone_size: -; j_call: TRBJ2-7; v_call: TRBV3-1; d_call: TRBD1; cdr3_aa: CASSQRDRGEAF; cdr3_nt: TGTGCCAGCAGCCAACGGGACAGGGGTGAAGCCTTC
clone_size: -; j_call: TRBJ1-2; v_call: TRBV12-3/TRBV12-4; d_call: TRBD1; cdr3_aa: CATTGGGYTF; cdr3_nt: TGTGCCACCACAGGGGGCGGCTACACCTTC